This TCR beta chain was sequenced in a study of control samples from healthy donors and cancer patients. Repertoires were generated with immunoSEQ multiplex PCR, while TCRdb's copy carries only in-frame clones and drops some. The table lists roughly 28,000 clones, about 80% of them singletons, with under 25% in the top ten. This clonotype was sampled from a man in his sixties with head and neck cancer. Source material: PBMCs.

In DNA form, the CDR3 reads TGTGCCAGCAGACCCGGGACAGTCCAAGCGGGGGGTCAGTACTTC. Its translation is CASRPGTVQAGGQYF. This chain uses TRBV6-5 with TRBJ2-7; 9 bases fit TRBD2. The length of the CDR3 is 15 residues. After removal of 6 bases from V and 10 bases from J, the junction contained 16 bases not matched to a gene. CDR1 MNHEY and CDR2 SVGAGI come from the germline V gene.